This T cell receptor beta chain was sequenced for a study of radiation and T cells in renal cell carcinoma. V dropped 1 base and J dropped 6 bases, with 10 bases sitting between them. This CDR3 is 14 amino acids long. CDR1 and CDR2 from the germline V gene are SGHNT and YENEEA. Sample treatment: treatment-naive control, cytoreductive nephrectomy. Clones were read by immunoSEQ multiplex PCR, and TCRdb kept only the in-frame ones, dropping some. The sample consists of about 8,400 clones, approximately 58% of them appearing once. This TCR derives from a man in his 60s with renal cell carcinoma. The sequences come from tumor tissue, collected from a patient whose treatment was nephrectomy without radiotherapy. The chain uses TRBV11-3 and TRBJ2-1; maybe TRBD2 (5 bases). Written as DNA, the CDR3 is TGTGCCAGCAGCTTAGGGCTAGCAGGCAATGAGCAGTTCTTC. Translating it yields CASSLGLAGNEQFF. The whole variable domain, filled in from reference TRBV11-3 and TRBJ2-1, reads EAGVVQSPRYKIIEKKQPVAFWCNPISGHNTLYWYLQNLGQGPELLIRYENEEAVDDSQLPKDRFSAERLKGVDSTLKIQPAELGDSAVYLCASSLGLAGNEQFFGPGTRLTVL.